This TCR beta chain is drawn from a study of blood T cell repertoires in COVID-19. For the study at large: The study drew acute and convalescent COVID-19 samples from the United States, Italy and Spain. The cDNA or gDNA used as material had been derived from T cells, B-cell-depleted T cells, or PBMCs.

The CDR3 is 15 amino acids. Trimming left V 1 base short and J 5 bases short, with 12 bases between. Germline V gene sequence: CDR1 SEHNR, CDR2 FQNEAQ (reference sequence). Source study methods: Nucleated cell number was recorded as an estimate derived from reference gene primer amplification. The data were produced by immunoSEQ multiplex PCR, yet TCRdb's version contains in-frame clones alone and is incomplete. V and J calls and clone size come straight from that table; D and trimming were deduced from the DNA. The sample includes approximately 77,000 clones, 80% of them seen just once. The sample was peripheral blood. The chain combines TRBV7-9 with TRBJ1-3, with D possibly matching TRBD1 (6 bases). This TCR came from a woman between 65 and 79 years old with acute or convalescent COVID-19. CDR3 protein: CASSLEQGTRNTIYF. The CDR3 coding sequence is TGTGCCAGCAGCTTAGAACAGGGCACGCGAAACACCATATATTTT.